Listed below are T cell receptor beta chains from one sample, sequenced in a study of regulatory and conventional T cells in RAG deficiency. The table came from immunoSEQ multiplex PCR; TCRdb's copy has only in-frame clones and leaves some out. The sample has tens of thousands of clones, around 90% seen once. The same data also went into a second study, on regulatory T cells.

What was sequenced was Tregs sorted from blood. The receptors shown here come from a human donor in good health. Both conserved end residues are part of each CDR3. Fields, in order: V gene, D gene, CDR3 length, CDR3 protein. D genes are given only for firm matches.

TRBV7-3 | . | 14 | CASSLHRENTEAFF
TRBV5-5 | . | 16 | CASSPGQLYSNQPQHF
TRBV7-9 | TRBD1 | 15 | CASSFTGGSVYEQYF
TRBV19 | . | 14 | CASSIGGASEKLFF
TRBV6-5 | . | 15 | CASSYRRTYADTQYF
TRBV5-6 | . | 16 | CASSVNRGVSEHEAFF
TRBV5-8 | . | 15 | CASSLFRGDYQPQHF
TRBV10-3 | TRBD1 | 16 | CAIRKYRGEGTDTQYF
TRBV6-6 | TRBD1 | 14 | CASSPTGGNQPQHF
TRBV6-5 | TRBD2 | 15 | CASSSRRGGHNEQFF